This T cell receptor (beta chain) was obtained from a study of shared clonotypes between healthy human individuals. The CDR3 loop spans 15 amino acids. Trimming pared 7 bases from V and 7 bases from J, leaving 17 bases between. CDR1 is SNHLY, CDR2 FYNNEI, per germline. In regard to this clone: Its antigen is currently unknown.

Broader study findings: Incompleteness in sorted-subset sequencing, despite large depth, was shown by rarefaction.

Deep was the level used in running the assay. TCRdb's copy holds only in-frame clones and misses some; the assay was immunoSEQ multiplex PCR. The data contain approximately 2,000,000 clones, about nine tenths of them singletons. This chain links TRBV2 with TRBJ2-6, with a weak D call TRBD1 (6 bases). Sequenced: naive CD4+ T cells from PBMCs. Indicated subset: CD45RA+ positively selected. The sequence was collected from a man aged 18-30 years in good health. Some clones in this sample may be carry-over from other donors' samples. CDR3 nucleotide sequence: TGTGCCAGCACCCCACAGGGTCTAAGAGCCAACGTCCTGACTTTC. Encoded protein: CASTPQGLRANVLTF.